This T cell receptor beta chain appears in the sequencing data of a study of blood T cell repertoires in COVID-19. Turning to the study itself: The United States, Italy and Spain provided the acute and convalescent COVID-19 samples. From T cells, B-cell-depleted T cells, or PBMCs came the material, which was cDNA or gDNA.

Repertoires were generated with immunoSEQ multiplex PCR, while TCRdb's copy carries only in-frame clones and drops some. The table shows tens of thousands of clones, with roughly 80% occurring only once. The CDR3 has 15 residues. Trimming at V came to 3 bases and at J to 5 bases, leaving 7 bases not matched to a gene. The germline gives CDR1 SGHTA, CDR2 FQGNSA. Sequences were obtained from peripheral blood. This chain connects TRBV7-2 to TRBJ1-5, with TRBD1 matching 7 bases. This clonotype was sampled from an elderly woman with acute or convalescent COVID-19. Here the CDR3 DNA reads TGTGCCAGCAGCTTCCGACAGGGCGTTGATCAGCCCCAGCATTTT. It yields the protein CASSFRQGVDQPQHF.